The sequence of this T cell receptor (beta chain) was determined in a study of blood T cell repertoires in COVID-19. Study overall: Researchers got acute and convalescent COVID-19 samples from the United States, Italy and Spain. From T cells, B-cell-depleted T cells, or PBMCs came the material, which was cDNA or gDNA.

This CDR3 is 12 amino acids long. Germline-derived CDR1 and CDR2 are LNHDA and SQIVND (reference sequence). Deletions cut 4 bases from V and 6 bases from J, with 10 bases between. Per the authors' pipeline: From reference gene primer amplification, estimates of nucleated cell counts were derived. The method was immunoSEQ multiplex PCR; TCRdb's version includes in-frame clones alone and lacks a portion of them. The V and J calls and clone size were taken over from that table, and D and trimming were inferred from the DNA. The data contain 200,000 to 300,000 clones, 80% to 90% of them singletons. Sample: peripheral blood. The chain uses TRBV19 and TRBJ2-7; TRBD1 might be the D (5 bases). The TCR sequence derives from a middle-aged woman who had recovered from COVID-19. The CDR3: CASSTDMAEQYF. Here the CDR3 DNA reads TGTGCCAGTAGTACGGACATGGCCGAGCAGTACTTC.